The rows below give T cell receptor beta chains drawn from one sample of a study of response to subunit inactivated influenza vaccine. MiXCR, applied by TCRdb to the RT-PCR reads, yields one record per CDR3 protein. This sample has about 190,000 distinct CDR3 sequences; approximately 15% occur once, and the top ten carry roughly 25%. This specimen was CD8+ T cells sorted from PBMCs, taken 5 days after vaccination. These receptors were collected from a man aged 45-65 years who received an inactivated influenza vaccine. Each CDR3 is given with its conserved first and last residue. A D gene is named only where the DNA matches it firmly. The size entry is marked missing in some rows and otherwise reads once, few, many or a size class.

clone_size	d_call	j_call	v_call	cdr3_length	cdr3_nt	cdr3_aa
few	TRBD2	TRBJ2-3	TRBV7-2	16	TGTGCCAGCAGCTTGCTAGCGGGAGGCCATGCAGATACGCAGTATTTT	CASSLLAGGHADTQYF
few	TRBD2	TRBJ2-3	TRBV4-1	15	TGCGCCAGCAGCCAAGGAGGGAGGGAGGGAGATACGCAGTATTTT	CASSQGGREGDTQYF
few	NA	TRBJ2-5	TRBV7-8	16	TGTGCCAGCAGCTTAGCGGGGACGTCTTGGGGAGAGACCCAGTACTTC	CASSLAGTSWGETQYF
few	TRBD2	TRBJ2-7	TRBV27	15	TGTGCCAGCAGTCCCGGGGTAGCGGGGTCCAACGAGCAGTACTTC	CASSPGVAGSNEQYF
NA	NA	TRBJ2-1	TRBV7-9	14	TGTGCCAGCAGCTTAACTAGGAGCTACAATGAGCAGTTCTTC	CASSLTRSYNEQFF
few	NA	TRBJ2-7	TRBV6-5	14	TGTGCCAGCAGTTACGACGGAAGCTCCTACGAGCAGTACTTC	CASSYDGSSYEQYF
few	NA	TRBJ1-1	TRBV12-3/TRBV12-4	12	TGTGCCAGCAGGTGGCCGAACACTGAAGCTTTCTTT	CASRWPNTEAFF
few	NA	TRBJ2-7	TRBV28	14	TGTGCCAGCAGTTTATATGACCTCTCCTACGAGCAGTACTTC	CASSLYDLSYEQYF
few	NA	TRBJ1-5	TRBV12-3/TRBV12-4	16	TGTGCCAGCAGTGCCGAAGGGGGGGGTGACAATCAGCCCCAGCATTTT	CASSAEGGGDNQPQHF
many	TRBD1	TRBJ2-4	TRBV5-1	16	TGCGCCAGCAGCTTTGCCGGGACAGGGGATATGAACATTCAGTACTTC	CASSFAGTGDMNIQYF
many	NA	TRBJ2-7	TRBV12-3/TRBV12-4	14	TGTGCCAGCAGTCTGACCTCAGGCTCCTACGAGCAGTACTTC	CASSLTSGSYEQYF
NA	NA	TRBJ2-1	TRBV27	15	TGTGCCAGCAAACAGGGAGGGTGGGGTTACAATGAGCAGTTCTTC	CASKQGGWGYNEQFF
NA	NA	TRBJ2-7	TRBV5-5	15	TGTGCCAGCAGCCCCGGGTGGGGTAGTGTTGACGAGCAGTACTTC	CASSPGWGSVDEQYF
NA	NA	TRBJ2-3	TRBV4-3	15	TGCGCCAGCAGCCAAGAGACAGGCCTGCCAGATACGCAGTATTTT	CASSQETGLPDTQYF
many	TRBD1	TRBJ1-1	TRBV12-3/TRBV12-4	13	TGTGCCAGCAGTTTAAACAGGGGGGTTGAAGCTTTCTTT	CASSLNRGVEAFF
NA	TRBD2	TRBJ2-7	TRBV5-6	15	TGTGCCAGCAGCCCGGGACTAGCGGGTCCCTACGAGCAGTACTTC	CASSPGLAGPYEQYF
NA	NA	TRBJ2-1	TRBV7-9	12	TGTGCCAGCAGCTTAAGGACAAATCTGCAGTTCTTC	CASSLRTNLQFF
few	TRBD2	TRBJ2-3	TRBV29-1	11	TGCAGCGTGCTAGCGGGAGGTACGCAGTATTTT	CSVLAGGTQYF
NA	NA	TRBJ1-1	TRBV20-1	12	TGCAGTGCTAGAGATGCGGGCACTGAAGCTTTCTTT	CSARDAGTEAFF
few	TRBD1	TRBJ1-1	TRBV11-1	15	TGTGCCAGCAGCTCGCGACAGGGAACGAACACTGAAGCTTTCTTT	CASSSRQGTNTEAFF
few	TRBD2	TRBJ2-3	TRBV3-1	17	TGTGCCAGCAGCCAAGAGGAGCGGGGGATTCCCGCAGATACGCAGTATTTT	CASSQEERGIPADTQYF
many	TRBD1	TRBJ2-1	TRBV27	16	TGTGCCAGCAGTTCGGTTTATGGGACAGGGGTTGGTGAGCAGTTCTTC	CASSSVYGTGVGEQFF
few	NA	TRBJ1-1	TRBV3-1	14	TGTGCCAGCATCCACAGCCTACGGGGCACTGAAGCTTTCTTT	CASIHSLRGTEAFF
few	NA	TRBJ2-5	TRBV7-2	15	TGTGCCAGCAGCTTATGGGCGGGATTCCAAGAGACCCAGTACTTC	CASSLWAGFQETQYF
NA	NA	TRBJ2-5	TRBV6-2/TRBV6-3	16	TGTGCCAGCAGCCTCTTCTCGGGCCTCGATGGAGAGACCCAGTACTTC	CASSLFSGLDGETQYF
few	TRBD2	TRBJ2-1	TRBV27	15	TGTGCCAGCAGTCTGGGACTAGCGGGAATGGTTGAGCAGTTCTTC	CASSLGLAGMVEQFF
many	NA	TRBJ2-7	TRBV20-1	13	TGCAGTGCTAGAGGGGGCGAATCCTACGAGCAGTACTTC	CSARGGESYEQYF
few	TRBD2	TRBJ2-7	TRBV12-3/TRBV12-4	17	TGTGCCAGCAGTTTAGCGTACTACCGCGGGAGCTCCTACGAGCAGTACTTC	CASSLAYYRGSSYEQYF
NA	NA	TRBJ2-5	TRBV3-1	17	TGTGCCAGCAGCTATCCGGGACCCAAAAGGGGCCAAGAGACCCAGTACTTC	CASSYPGPKRGQETQYF
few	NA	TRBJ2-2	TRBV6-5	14	TGTGCCAGCAGTTACTCGAGGGGTTCCGGGGAGCTGTTTTTT	CASSYSRGSGELFF
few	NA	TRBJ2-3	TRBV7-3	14	TGTGCCAGCAGCCTGGACCTAACCGCAGATACGCAGTATTTT	CASSLDLTADTQYF
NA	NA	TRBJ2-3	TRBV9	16	TGTGCCAGCAGCGTACCGCAGGATTCCCGCACAGATACGCAGTATTTT	CASSVPQDSRTDTQYF
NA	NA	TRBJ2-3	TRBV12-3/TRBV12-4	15	TGTGCCAGCAGTCCCCACCCGTCTGGCACAGATACGCAGTATTTT	CASSPHPSGTDTQYF
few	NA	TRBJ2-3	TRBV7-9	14	TGTGCCAGCAGCTTAGCGGGAGCAGAAGATACGCAGTATTTT	CASSLAGAEDTQYF
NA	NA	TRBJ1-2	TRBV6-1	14	TGTGCCACGGGGCCTTACCGAGGCATCTATGGCTACACCTTC	CATGPYRGIYGYTF
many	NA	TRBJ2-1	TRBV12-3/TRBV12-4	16	TGTGCCAGCAGTTTTTCTTCGGGGATTGCCTACAATGAGCAGTTCTTC	CASSFSSGIAYNEQFF
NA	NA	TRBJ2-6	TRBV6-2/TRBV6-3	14	TGTGCCAGCAGTCCCCCCTCTGGGGCCAACGTCCTGACTTTC	CASSPPSGANVLTF
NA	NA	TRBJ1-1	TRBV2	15	TGTGCCAGCGAGCGTAGGGCTCAACCAAACACTGAAGCTTTCTTT	CASERRAQPNTEAFF
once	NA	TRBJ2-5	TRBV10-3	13	TGTTCCATCAGTGATGGGTTCGGGGAGACCCAGTACTTC	CSISDGFGETQYF
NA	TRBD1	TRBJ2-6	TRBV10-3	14	TGTGCCACGACGACAGGGTCTGGGGCCAACGTCCTGACTTTC	CATTTGSGANVLTF
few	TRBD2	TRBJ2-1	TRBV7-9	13	TGTGCCAGCCAAACCGGGGGGGACAATGAGCAGTTCTTC	CASQTGGDNEQFF
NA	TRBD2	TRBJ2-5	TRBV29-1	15	TGCAGCGTTGAACCCCTTGGACTAGCCGGGGAGACCCAGTACTTC	CSVEPLGLAGETQYF
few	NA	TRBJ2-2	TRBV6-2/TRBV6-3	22	TGTGCCAGCTGGCGGGACAGGGGGCTTTCACTAGCGGGAGTTGGGAACACCGGGGAGCTGTTTTTT	CASWRDRGLSLAGVGNTGELFF
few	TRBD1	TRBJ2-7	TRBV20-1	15	TGCAGTGCTAGGGTATGGACAGGGATCTTCTACGAGCAGTACTTC	CSARVWTGIFYEQYF
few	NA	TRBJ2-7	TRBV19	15	TGTGCCAGTAGTGCCGCGGGGGCTAGCGGCTACGAGCAGTACTTC	CASSAAGASGYEQYF
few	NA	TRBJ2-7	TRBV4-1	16	TGCGCCAGCAGCCAAGCCGCGGCAGACCCTACCTACGAGCAGTACTTC	CASSQAAADPTYEQYF
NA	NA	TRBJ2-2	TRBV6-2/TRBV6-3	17	TGTGCCAGCAGTACGGACAGTTTGTCACGAGACACCGGGGAGCTGTTTTTT	CASSTDSLSRDTGELFF
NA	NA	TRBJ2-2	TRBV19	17	TGTGCCAGTAGTTTTATGGAGGCCAGAGGCGACACCGGGGAGCTGTTTTTT	CASSFMEARGDTGELFF
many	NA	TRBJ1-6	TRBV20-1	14	TGCAGTGCTAGCAACAGCACTTATAATTCACCCCTCCACTTT	CSASNSTYNSPLHF
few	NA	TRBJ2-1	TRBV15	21	TGTGCCACCAGCAGAGCTTATTCGGGACAGCTACTAGCGGCAGACTACAATGAGCAGTTCTTC	CATSRAYSGQLLAADYNEQFF
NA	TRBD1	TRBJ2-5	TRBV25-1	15	TGTGCCAGCAGTGAATGGGACAGGGCTCGGGCGGCCCAGTACTTC	CASSEWDRARAAQYF
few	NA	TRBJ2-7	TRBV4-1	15	TGCGCCAGCAGCCAAGTTCCGGGCTTGGGCTACGAGCAGTACTTC	CASSQVPGLGYEQYF
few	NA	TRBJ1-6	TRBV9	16	TGTGCCAGCAGCGCCGAGGGGGGGGCCTTAGTTTCACCCCTCCACTTT	CASSAEGGALVSPLHF
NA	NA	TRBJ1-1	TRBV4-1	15	TGCGCCAGCAGCCAGGGGCCGGTCCCGAACACTGAAGCTTTCTTT	CASSQGPVPNTEAFF
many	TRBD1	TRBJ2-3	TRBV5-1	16	TGCGCCAGCAGCTCTGGACAGGGAAGTAACACAGATACGCAGTATTTT	CASSSGQGSNTDTQYF